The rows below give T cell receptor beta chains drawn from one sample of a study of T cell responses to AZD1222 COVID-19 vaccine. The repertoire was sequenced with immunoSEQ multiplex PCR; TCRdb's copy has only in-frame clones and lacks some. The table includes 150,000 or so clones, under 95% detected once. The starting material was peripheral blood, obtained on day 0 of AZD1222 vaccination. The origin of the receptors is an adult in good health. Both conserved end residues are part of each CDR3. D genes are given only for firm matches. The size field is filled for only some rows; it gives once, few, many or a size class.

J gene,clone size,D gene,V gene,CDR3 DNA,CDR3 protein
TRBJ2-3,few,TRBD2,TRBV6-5,TGTGCCACCGAAGCGGGAGCGATTTTAGATACGCAGTATTTT,CATEAGAILDTQYF
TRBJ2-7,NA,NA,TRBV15,TGTGCCACCAGCAGAGACGGGGCCTTTGACTTC,CATSRDGAFDF
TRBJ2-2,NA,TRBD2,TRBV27,TGTGCCAGCAGTTCGGGACTAGCTCTGAACACCGGGGAGCTGTTTTTT,CASSSGLALNTGELFF
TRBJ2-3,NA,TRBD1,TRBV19,TGTGCCAGTAGTACTTTCGGACAGGGGCCCCCCGATACGCAGTATTTT,CASSTFGQGPPDTQYF
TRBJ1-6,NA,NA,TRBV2,TGTGCCAGCAGGTTGATAAGGACCGGGGTAGGGGTTTCACCCCTCCACTTT,CASRLIRTGVGVSPLHF
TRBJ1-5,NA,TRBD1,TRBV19,TGTGCCAGTAGTCCGGGGACAGCTAGCAATCAGCCCCAGCATTTT,CASSPGTASNQPQHF
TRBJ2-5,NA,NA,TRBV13,TGTGCCAGCAGCTTAACCGGGTACCAAGAGACCCAGTACTTC,CASSLTGYQETQYF
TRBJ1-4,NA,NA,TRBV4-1,TGCGCCAGCAGCCAAGATAGGGTTGAAAAACTGTTTTTT,CASSQDRVEKLFF
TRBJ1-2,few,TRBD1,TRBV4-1,TGCGCCAGCAGCCGTTTGGACAGGGGAGACTATGGCTACACCTTC,CASSRLDRGDYGYTF
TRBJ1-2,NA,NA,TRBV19,TGTGCCAGTAGTATGGTAGCGGGCTATGGCTACACCTTC,CASSMVAGYGYTF
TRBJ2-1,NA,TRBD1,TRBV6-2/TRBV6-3,TGTGCCAGCAGTTACTCGCGGACAGGGGGCTTGGAGCAGTTCTTC,CASSYSRTGGLEQFF
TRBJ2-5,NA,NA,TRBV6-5,TGTGCCAGCAAACGGGAGACCCAGTACTTC,CASKRETQYF
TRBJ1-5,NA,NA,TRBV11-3,TGTGCCAGCAGCCCCCGTCCCCCACAGCCATATAGCAATCAGCCCCAGCATTTT,CASSPRPPQPYSNQPQHF
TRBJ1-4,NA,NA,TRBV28,TGTGCCAGCAGTTTAGTTGGTGAAAAACTGTTTTTT,CASSLVGEKLFF
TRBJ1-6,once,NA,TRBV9,TGTGCCAGCAGCGTAGGTCGGACAAAAATGGCACCCCTCCACTTT,CASSVGRTKMAPLHF
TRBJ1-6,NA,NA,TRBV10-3,TGTGCCATCAGTGGGGCAGAGCGGAATTCACCCCTCCACTTT,CAISGAERNSPLHF
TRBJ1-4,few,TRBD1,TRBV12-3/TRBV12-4,TGTGCCAGCAGGGGGGACAGTGAAAAACTGTTTTTT,CASRGDSEKLFF
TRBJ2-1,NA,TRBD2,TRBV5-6,TGTGCCAGCAGCTTTCTAGCGGGAGGTCGCAATGAGCAGTTCTTC,CASSFLAGGRNEQFF
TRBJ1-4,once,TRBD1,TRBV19,TGTGCCAGTGGGGGGACAGCTTTAGGGGAAAAACTGTTTTTT,CASGGTALGEKLFF
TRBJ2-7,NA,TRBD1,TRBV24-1,TGTGCCACCAGTGAACAGGGGGCCCGTTCGATCTACGAGCAGTACTTC,CATSEQGARSIYEQYF
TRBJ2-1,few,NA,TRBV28,TGTGCCAGCATATCAGCCCGAGCGGGCGACTGGAATGAGCAGTTCTTC,CASISARAGDWNEQFF
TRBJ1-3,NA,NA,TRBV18,TGTGCCAGCTCACCACGGAGTGCTGGAAACACCATATATTTT,CASSPRSAGNTIYF
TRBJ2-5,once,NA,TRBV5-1,TGCGCCAGCAGCGGGCCCAGCGAAGAGACCCAGTACTTC,CASSGPSEETQYF
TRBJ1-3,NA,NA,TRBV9,TGTGCCAGCAGCGTGACGAGAGGAGGGCACACCATATATTTT,CASSVTRGGHTIYF
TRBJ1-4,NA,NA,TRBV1,TGCACCAGCCGGGAGGGGAATGAAAAACTGTTTTTT,CTSREGNEKLFF
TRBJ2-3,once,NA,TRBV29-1,TGCAGCGTTTGGACTATTACAGATACGCAGTATTTT,CSVWTITDTQYF
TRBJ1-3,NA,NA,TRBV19,TGTGCCAGTACGCGGACAGCGGGGGGAAACACCATATATTTT,CASTRTAGGNTIYF
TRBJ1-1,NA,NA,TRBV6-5,TGTGCCAGCAGTTACCGCCGGGGGGCGGGAATGGCTGAAGCTTTCTTT,CASSYRRGAGMAEAFF
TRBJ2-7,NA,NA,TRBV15,TGTGCCACCAGCCCCGGGTTCTCTTACGAGCAGTACTTC,CATSPGFSYEQYF
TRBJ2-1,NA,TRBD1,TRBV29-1,TGCAGCGTCCCTAGACAGGGGGCATCCTACAATGAGCAGTTCTTC,CSVPRQGASYNEQFF
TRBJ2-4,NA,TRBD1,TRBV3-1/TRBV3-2,TGTGCCAGCAGCCAAGGGACAGGGGCTTTGAACATTCAGTACTTC,CASSQGTGALNIQYF
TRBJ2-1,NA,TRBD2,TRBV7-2,TGTGCCAGCAGCTTAGCATTCGGGGGACTAGCGGGAAAGTTCTTC,CASSLAFGGLAGKFF
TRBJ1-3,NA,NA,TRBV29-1,TGCAGCGTTCTGGACGGGGGCCGAAACACCATATATTTT,CSVLDGGRNTIYF
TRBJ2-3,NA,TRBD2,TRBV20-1,TGCAGTGCCAGTCCCACTAGCGGGAGTACAGATACGCAGTATTTT,CSASPTSGSTDTQYF
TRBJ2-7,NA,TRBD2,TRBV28,TGTGCCAGCAGTTTAGTTCCTAGCGGGAGGTCCGTCACCTACGAGCAGTACTTC,CASSLVPSGRSVTYEQYF
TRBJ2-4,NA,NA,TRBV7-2,TGTGCCAGCAGCTTATCCGGCATTCAGTACTTC,CASSLSGIQYF
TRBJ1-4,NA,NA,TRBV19,TGTGCCAGTAGTGTGGTACTGGGCCTTAATGAAAAACTGTTTTTT,CASSVVLGLNEKLFF
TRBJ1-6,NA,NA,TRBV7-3,TGTGCCAGCAGCTTGGACTATAATTCACCCCTCCACTTT,CASSLDYNSPLHF
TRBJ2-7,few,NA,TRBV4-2,TGTGCCAGCAGCCAACTGACGGGAGAGTCCTACGAGCAGTACTTC,CASSQLTGESYEQYF
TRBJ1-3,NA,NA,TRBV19,TGTGCCAGTAGTAAGGGGCCCTCTGGAAACACCATATATTTT,CASSKGPSGNTIYF
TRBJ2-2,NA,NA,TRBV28,TGTGCCAGCAGCCACAGCGGCAGCATAAACACCGGGGAGCTGTTTTTT,CASSHSGSINTGELFF
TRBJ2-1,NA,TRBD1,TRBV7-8,TGTGCCAGCAGCTTAGACTCCGGACAGGGGCTCAATGAGCAGTTCTTC,CASSLDSGQGLNEQFF
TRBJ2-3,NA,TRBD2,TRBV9,TGTGCCAGCAGCGTCCGTACGACTAGCGGGAGAACAGATACGCAGTATTTT,CASSVRTTSGRTDTQYF
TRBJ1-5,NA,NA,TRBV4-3,TGCGCCAGCAGCCAAGGGACAGCCAATCAGCCCCAGCATTTT,CASSQGTANQPQHF
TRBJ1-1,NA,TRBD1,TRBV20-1,TGCAGTGCAAACAGGGGGACTGAAGCTTTCTTT,CSANRGTEAFF
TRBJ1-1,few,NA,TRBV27,TGTGCCAGCAGTTCCGGGGGGAAAGGGAGCCCTGAAGCTTTCTTT,CASSSGGKGSPEAFF
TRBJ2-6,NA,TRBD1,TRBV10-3,TGTGCCATCAGTGAGGACAGGGGGCACGGGGCCAACGTCCTGACTTTC,CAISEDRGHGANVLTF
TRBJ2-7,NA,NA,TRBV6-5,TGTGCCAGCAGTATCACCCCGGGGACAATCTACGAGCAGTACTTC,CASSITPGTIYEQYF
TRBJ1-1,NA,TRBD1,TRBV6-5,TGTGCCAGCAGGACAGACAGGGTGAACACTGAAGCTTTCTTT,CASRTDRVNTEAFF
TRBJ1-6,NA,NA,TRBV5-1,TGCGCCAGCCCGTGCATTTCACCCCTCCACTTT,CASPCISPLHF
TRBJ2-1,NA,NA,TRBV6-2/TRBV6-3,TGTGCCAGCAGTTCCTGGGGGGAGCAGTTCTTC,CASSSWGEQFF
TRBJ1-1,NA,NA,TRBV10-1,TGCGCCAGCAGTGATGCAGCAAACACTGAAGCTTTCTTT,CASSDAANTEAFF
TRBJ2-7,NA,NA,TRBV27,TGTGCCAGCAGTTCCTCGACAGTAGTCTACGAGCAGTACTTC,CASSSSTVVYEQYF
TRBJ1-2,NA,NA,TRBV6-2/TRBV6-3,TGTGCCAGCAGCTTCAGGACGGAGGGCTACACCTTC,CASSFRTEGYTF
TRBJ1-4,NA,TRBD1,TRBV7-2,TGTGCCAGCAGCCGGACAGGGGAAAAACTGTTTTTT,CASSRTGEKLFF